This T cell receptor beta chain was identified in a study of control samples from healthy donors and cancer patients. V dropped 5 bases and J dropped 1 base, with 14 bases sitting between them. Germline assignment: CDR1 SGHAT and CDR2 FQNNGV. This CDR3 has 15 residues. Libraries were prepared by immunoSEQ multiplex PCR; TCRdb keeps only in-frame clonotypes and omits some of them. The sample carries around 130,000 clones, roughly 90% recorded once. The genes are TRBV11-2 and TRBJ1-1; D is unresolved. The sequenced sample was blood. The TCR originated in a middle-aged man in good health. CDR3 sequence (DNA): TGTGCCAGCAGCCCTCCGAATACACCGAACACTGAAGCTTTCTTT. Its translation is CASSPPNTPNTEAFF.